This T cell receptor (beta chain) was recovered during a study of blood T cell repertoires in COVID-19. Whole-study context: Spain, Italy and the United States supplied samples that represented acute and convalescent COVID-19.

In the study's own analysis: From reference gene primer amplification, estimates of nucleated cell counts were derived. Only in-frame clones appear in the TCRdb table, and some are missing; sequencing was by immunoSEQ multiplex PCR. V and J calls and clone size are copied from that table; D and trimming were computed from the DNA. The sample carries under 150,000 clones, approximately 68% recorded once. The CDR3 sequence is 16 residues long. With 3 bases removed from V and 5 bases from J, the gap between germline ends came to 19 bases. CDR1 and CDR2 from the germline V gene are GTSNPN and SVGIG (reference sequence).

The chain recombines TRBV30 with TRBJ1-4, with TRBD1 as a possible D gene (6 bases). The source material was peripheral blood. This TCR derives from a woman aged 70-85 years with acute or convalescent COVID-19. The CDR3 sequence: CAWSAPGSGVNEKLFF. The CDR3 coding sequence is TGTGCCTGGAGCGCCCCCGGGTCAGGGGTCAATGAAAAACTGTTTTTT. Drawing the rest from reference TRBV30 and TRBJ1-4, the complete variable domain is SQTIHQWPATLVQPVGSPLSLECTVEGTSNPNLYWYRQAAGRGLQLLFYSVGIGQISSEVPQNLSASRPQDRQFILSSKKLLLSDSGFYLCAWSAPGSGVNEKLFFGSGTQLSVL.